This T cell receptor (beta chain) derives from a study of blood T cell repertoires in COVID-19. The ends lost 6 bases at V and 2 bases at J; junction bases unmatched: 8. There are 15 residues in the CDR3. The germline gives CDR1 KGHDR, CDR2 SFDVKD. Profiled with immunoSEQ multiplex PCR; TCRdb holds only in-frame clones, not every one. The sample has about 180,000 clones, approximately 83% seen once. Input material: peripheral blood. The rearrangement joins TRBV24-1 to TRBJ1-2, with TRBD1 matching 7 bases. The TCR originated in a human donor with active or convalescent COVID-19. The donor label of this sample is uncertain. CDR3 nucleotides: TGTGCCACCAGTACGGGACAGTGGGGCAACTATGGCTACACCTTC. It codes for CATSTGQWGNYGYTF.